In its sample, the clone carrying this T cell receptor beta chain was seen a few times. These data come from a study of blood T cell repertoires in COVID-19. About the research overall: Acute and convalescent COVID-19 samples came from the United States, Italy and Spain.

V was shortened by 7 bases and J by 6 bases, with 21 bases between the two germline ends. Germline-derived CDR1 and CDR2 are LNHDA and SQIVND (reference sequence). There are 16 residues in the CDR3. Under the authors' procedure: Reference gene primer amplification gave estimated nucleated cell counts. Produced via immunoSEQ multiplex PCR; TCRdb's table is partial and in-frame only. The D gene and trimming were derived from the DNA, and the V and J assignments and clone size from that table. The sample includes 150,000 to 200,000 clones, 86% of them seen just once. The sequence came from a man younger than 35 with acute or convalescent COVID-19. The rearrangement links TRBV19 to TRBJ1-4; no reliable D call. The sample consisted of peripheral blood. The CDR3 DNA sequence: TGTGCCAGTACCCTGACTCATATGAACATAGATGAAAAACTGTTTTTT. This translates into CASTLTHMNIDEKLFF.